This entry lists 17 T cell receptor beta chains sequenced from one sample in a study of shared clonotypes between healthy human individuals. Cells designated naive CD8 were CD45RO-negative and were positively selected for CCR7, with terminally differentiated effector memory CD45RA+ cells excluded. The protocol was immunoSEQ multiplex PCR, while the TCRdb copy is restricted to in-frame clones and leaves out a portion. The top ten clones hold 1% to 1.5% of a sample with under 2,000,000 clones, about 95% of them seen once. The sample comprised naive CD8+ T cells sorted from blood. These receptors all come from a man younger than 35 in good health.

This chain joins TRBV6-5 and TRBJ2-1; the D is unclear. Germline CDR1 MNHEY, CDR2 SVGAGI. The CDR3 runs 15 residues. V dropped 2 bases and J dropped 5 bases, with 13 bases sitting between them. In DNA form, the CDR3 reads TGTGCCAGCAGTTACGGCAGTTTTAAGGACAATGAGCAGTTCTTC. Translated: CASSYGSFKDNEQFF.

This chain's CDR3 is CASSIDLETIYGYTF. The CDR3 nucleotides are TGTGCCAGTAGTATAGATCTGGAGACAATCTATGGCTACACCTTC. V is TRBV19 and J is TRBJ1-2; D ambiguous. CDR3 size: 15 residues. Germline values: CDR1 LNHDA, CDR2 SQIVND (reference sequence). V was trimmed by 0 bases and J by 4 bases, leaving 12 bases between them.

The J gene is TRBJ2-1, the V gene TRBV7-6, with D unresolved. Germline loops: CDR1 SGHVS, CDR2 FNYEAQ. The CDR3 totals 13 residues. Trimming left V 1 base short and J 6 bases short, with 7 bases between. The CDR3 DNA sequence: TGTGCCAGCAGCTTAGTCAGTTTCAATGAGCAGTTCTTC. This gives the protein CASSLVSFNEQFF.

The chain links TRBV4-1 to TRBJ1-1, with D unresolved. The CDR3 covers 15 residues. CDR1 and CDR2 (germline): MGHRA, YSYEKL. V lost 1 base and J lost 4, with 13 bases in between. The CDR3 DNA is TGCGCCAGCAGCCAAGCCCTAGGAGTACGCACTGAAGCTTTCTTT. Encoded protein: CASSQALGVRTEAFF.

The rearrangement links TRBV9 to TRBJ2-2; TRBD1 matches 8 bases. The germline CDR1 and CDR2 sequences are SGDLS and YYNGEE. Trimming at V came to 3 bases and at J to 3 bases, leaving 4 bases not matched to a gene. The CDR3 contains 15 residues. CDR3 DNA: TGTGCCAGCAGCGGACAGACAGGGGACACCGGGGAGCTGTTTTTT. Its translation: CASSGQTGDTGELFF.

The genes are TRBV9 and TRBJ1-1; 7 nucleotides line up with TRBD1. The CDR3 covers 15 residues. Germline assignment: CDR1 SGDLS and CDR2 YYNGEE. J lost 5 bases, V lost 0 bases, and 7 bases had no gene match. CDR3 loop: CASSVEEGAYTEAFF. The DNA of the CDR3 is TGTGCCAGCAGCGTAGAGGAGGGGGCCTATACTGAAGCTTTCTTT.

Notes on this clone: This same CDR3 is encoded by further DNA sequences in the sample. The chain joins TRBV19 to TRBJ2-7, with 7 bases identical to TRBD2. The CDR3 consists of 14 residues. The germline V gene has CDR1 LNHDA and CDR2 SQIVND (reference sequence). The V gene end was trimmed by 5 bases and the J gene end by 1 base; junction bases not matched to a gene: 5. CDR3 protein: CASSAASGSYEQYF. The CDR3 coding sequence is TGTGCCAGTAGTGCTGCTAGCGGTTCCTACGAGCAGTACTTC.

V usage is TRBV6-5 and J usage is TRBJ2-1, with 8 bases aligning to TRBD1. The junction had 5 bases not matched to a gene; V was cut back by 6 bases and J by 4 bases. From germline, CDR1 is MNHEY and CDR2 SVGAGI. The length of the CDR3 is 14 residues. The CDR3 sequence: CASRAGTGYNEQFF. The CDR3 nucleotides read TGTGCCAGCAGAGCCGGGACAGGTTACAATGAGCAGTTCTTC.

Concerning this clone: At the DNA level, this CDR3 is encoded by other sequences in the same sample as well. The rearrangement uses TRBV6-6 and TRBJ1-2; possible D gene TRBD1, 5 bases. The CDR3 totals 12 residues. Germline-derived CDR1 and CDR2 are MNHNY and SVGAGI (reference sequence). The ends were cut back, 2 bases at V and 6 bases at J, with 7 bases in the middle. CDR3 residues: CASSYGGNGYTF. In DNA form, the CDR3 reads TGTGCCAGCAGTTACGGGGGGAATGGCTACACCTTC.

The chain employs TRBV6-4 and TRBJ1-4; 8 bases line up with TRBD1. Germline loops: CDR1 MRHNA, CDR2 SNTAGT. The V segment lost 6 bases and the J segment 8 bases; nucleotides outside the gene matches: 17. CDR3 length: 17 residues. The CDR3 here is CASRPPGAGGWREKLFF. The CDR3 DNA reads TGTGCCAGCAGACCCCCGGGGGCAGGGGGCTGGCGGGAAAAACTGTTTTTT.

V is TRBV6-6 and J is TRBJ2-7; D possibly corresponds to TRBD2 (6 bases). The CDR3 length is 13 residues. Trimming left V 10 bases short and J 2 bases short, with 15 bases between. Germline V CDR1 and CDR2: MNHNY, SVGAGI (reference sequence). As DNA, the CDR3 is TGTGCCACCGGGACTTACGATACCTACGAGCAGTACTTC. Its protein is CATGTYDTYEQYF.

The chain recombines TRBV6-5 with TRBJ1-2; weak D call: TRBD1 (6 bases). The CDR3 is 15 amino acids. Germline values: CDR1 MNHEY, CDR2 SVGAGI. Deletions cut 6 bases from V and 4 bases from J, with 18 bases between. CDR3 loop: CASSIAVQGGYGYTF. The CDR3 DNA is TGTGCCAGCAGCATTGCCGTACAGGGAGGCTATGGCTACACCTTC.

The gene calls are TRBV23-1 and TRBJ1-2; 9 bases are a match to TRBD1. TRBV23-1 is an open reading frame whose function is uncertain. V gave up 4 bases and J gave up 8 bases; unmatched junction bases: 17. This CDR3 is built from 17 residues. CDR3 DNA sequence: TGCGCCAGCAGTCGAGGACAGGGGAGGTTTATCAGCTTCGGCTACACCTTC. This gives the protein CASSRGQGRFISFGYTF.

The V call is TRBV7-9, the J call TRBJ2-7; no reliable D call. The CDR3 is made up of 12 amino acids. The V and J ends lost 6 bases and 7 bases respectively, with 13 bases between them. CDR1 and CDR2 (germline): SEHNR, FQNEAQ (reference sequence). Here the CDR3 reads CASRSPGLEQYF. DNA of the CDR3: TGTGCCAGCAGGTCACCCGGTTTGGAGCAGTACTTC. The full variable domain, in which reference TRBV7-9 and TRBJ2-7 provide the parts outside the CDR3, is DTGVSQNPRHKITKRGQNVTFRCDPISEHNRLYWYRQTLGQGPEFLTYFQNEAQLEKSRLLSDRFSAERPKGSFSTLEIQRTEQGDSAMYLCASRSPGLEQYFGPGTRLTVT.

Comments on this clone: Compared with germline, one end of the junction differs, possibly owing to a read error. This specimen includes other DNA sequences encoding the same CDR3. The J gene is TRBJ2-2, the V gene TRBV7-9, with TRBD2 identical over 11 bases. Germline V CDR1 and CDR2: SEHNR, FQNEAQ (reference sequence). The length of the CDR3 is 14 residues. CDR3 sequence: CASSLAGGPGELFF. CDR3 nucleotides: TGTGCCAGCAGCCTAGCGGGAGGACCCGGGGAGCTGTTTTTT.

V is TRBV4-1 and J is TRBJ2-1; TRBD2 matches at 9 bases. Trimming took 1 base from V and 7 from J; bases not matched to a gene: 5. Per germline, CDR1 MGHRA and CDR2 YSYEKL. The CDR3 length is 15 residues. The CDR3 reads CASSQGGSGRNEQFF. The CDR3 coding sequence is TGCGCCAGCAGCCAAGGGGGTAGCGGGAGAAATGAGCAGTTCTTC.

CDR3 DNA sequence: TGTGCCAGCAGTCCAACGGAAGGGGCTAATTCACCCCTCCACTTT. Amino acids: CASSPTEGANSPLHF. The rearrangement links TRBV6-1 to TRBJ1-6; a weak D match, TRBD1 (5 bases). Trimming took 5 bases from V and 6 from J, leaving 14 bases between them. CDR3 length: 15 residues. In germline, CDR1 is MNHNS, CDR2 SASEGT.